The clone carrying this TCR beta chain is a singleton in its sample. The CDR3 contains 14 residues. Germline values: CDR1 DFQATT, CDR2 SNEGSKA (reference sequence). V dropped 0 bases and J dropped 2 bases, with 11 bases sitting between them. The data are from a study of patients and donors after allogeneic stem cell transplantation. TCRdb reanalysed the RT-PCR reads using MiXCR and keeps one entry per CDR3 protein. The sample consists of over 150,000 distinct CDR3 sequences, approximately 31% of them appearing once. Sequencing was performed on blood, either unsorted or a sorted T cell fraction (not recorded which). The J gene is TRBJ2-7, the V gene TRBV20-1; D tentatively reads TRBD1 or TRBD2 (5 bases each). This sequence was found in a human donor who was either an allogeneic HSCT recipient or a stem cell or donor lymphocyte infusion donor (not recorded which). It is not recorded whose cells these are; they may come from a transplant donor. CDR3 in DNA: TGCAGTGCTAGAGATTTACCGGGACCCTACGAGCAGTACTTC. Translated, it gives CSARDLPGPYEQYF.